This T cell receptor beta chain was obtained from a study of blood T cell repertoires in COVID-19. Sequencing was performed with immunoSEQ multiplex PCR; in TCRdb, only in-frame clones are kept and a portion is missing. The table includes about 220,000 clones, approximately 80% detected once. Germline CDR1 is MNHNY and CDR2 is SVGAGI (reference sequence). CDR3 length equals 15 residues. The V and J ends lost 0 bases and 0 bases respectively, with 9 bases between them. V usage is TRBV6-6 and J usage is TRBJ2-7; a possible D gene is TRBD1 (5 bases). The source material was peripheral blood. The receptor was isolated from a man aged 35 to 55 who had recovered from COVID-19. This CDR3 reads CASSYSTDHSYEQYF. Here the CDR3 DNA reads TGTGCCAGCAGTTACTCGACAGACCACTCCTACGAGCAGTACTTC.